A selection of T cell receptor beta chains follows, all from one sample in a study of CD8+ T cells in alopecia areata. TCRdb's copy holds only in-frame clones and misses some; the assay was immunoSEQ multiplex PCR. The repertoire consists of 150,000 to 250,000 clones, with about three fifths occurring once and the leading ten covering around 3.2%. The specimen was CD4+ T cells sorted from blood, collected at week 4, from a patient treated with tofacitinib. These receptors were obtained from a human donor with alopecia areata. The CDR3 runs from the conserved cysteine through the conserved F or W. A D gene is named only where the DNA matches it firmly. Not every row has a clone size; where given, it reads once, few, many or a size class.

d_call	v_call	clone_size	j_call	cdr3_aa	cdr3_nt
TRBD1	TRBV30	NA	TRBJ1-2	CAWSTSTGKGYGYTF	TGTGCCTGGAGTACGTCGACAGGGAAGGGCTATGGCTACACCTTC
NA	TRBV7-2	few	TRBJ1-5	CASSTDTQPQHF	TGTGCCAGCAGCACTGACACTCAGCCCCAGCATTTT
NA	TRBV5-4	once	TRBJ1-2	CASSLGGNYGYTF	TGTGCCAGCAGCTTAGGGGGGAACTATGGCTACACCTTC
NA	TRBV19	NA	TRBJ2-7	CASSTGRPPGEQYF	TGTGCCAGTAGTACTGGACGACCACCAGGCGAGCAGTACTTC
TRBD2	TRBV2	once	TRBJ2-3	CASSSRTSGAPDTQYF	TGTGCCAGCAGTTCTCGGACTAGCGGGGCCCCCGATACGCAGTATTTT
NA	TRBV29-1	NA	TRBJ2-7	CSVPTGLSSSYEQYF	TGCAGCGTTCCAACAGGCCTTTCCAGCTCCTACGAGCAGTACTTC
NA	TRBV29-1	NA	TRBJ1-1	CSVEAALNTEAFF	TGCAGCGTTGAAGCAGCTTTGAACACTGAAGCTTTCTTT
TRBD1	TRBV6-4	NA	TRBJ1-2	CASRAGTAYGYTF	TGTGCCAGCAGAGCCGGGACAGCCTATGGCTACACCTTC
NA	TRBV29-1	NA	TRBJ2-7	CSVAGRAYEQYF	TGCAGCGTTGCGGGACGCGCCTACGAGCAGTACTTC
NA	TRBV30	few	TRBJ2-3	CAWSVSSEEDTQYF	TGTGCCTGGAGTGTGTCTAGCGAGGAAGATACGCAGTATTTT
TRBD1	TRBV6-5	few	TRBJ1-4	CPRGQAWEKLFF	TGTCCCCGGGGACAGGCTTGGGAAAAACTGTTTTTT
TRBD1	TRBV6-5	NA	TRBJ2-7	CASRSGGYEQYF	TGTGCCAGCAGGTCAGGGGGCTACGAGCAGTACTTC
NA	TRBV5-4	NA	TRBJ2-5	CASSLKGSIKGETQYF	TGTGCCAGCAGCTTGAAGGGCTCCATCAAAGGAGAGACCCAGTACTTC
TRBD1	TRBV28	few	TRBJ2-5	CASSTGGSETQYF	TGTGCCAGCAGCACAGGGGGCTCTGAGACCCAGTACTTC
TRBD2	TRBV27	NA	TRBJ2-7	CASSFGGGRVDEQYF	TGTGCCAGCAGTTTTGGGGGCGGGAGGGTCGACGAGCAGTACTTC
TRBD1	TRBV29-1	NA	TRBJ1-2	CSVGRAGQGSGYTF	TGCAGCGTTGGCCGGGCGGGACAGGGGAGTGGCTACACCTTC
NA	TRBV6-5	NA	TRBJ2-5	CASVRETQYF	TGTGCCAGCGTTAGGGAGACCCAGTACTTC
TRBD1	TRBV6-5	NA	TRBJ1-2	CASSYGRTGYGYTF	TGTGCCAGCAGTTACGGGCGGACAGGTTATGGCTACACCTTC
NA	TRBV6-5	NA	TRBJ1-2	CASRRQDRGYGYTF	TGTGCCAGCAGACGACAGGACCGGGGCTATGGCTACACCTTC
TRBD1	TRBV6-5	NA	TRBJ1-2	CASRRDRDRGYTF	TGTGCCAGCAGGCGCGACAGGGATCGGGGCTACACCTTC
NA	TRBV9	NA	TRBJ1-2	CASNLGTPYGYTF	TGTGCCAGCAACCTGGGGACCCCGTATGGCTACACCTTC
TRBD2	TRBV7-2	NA	TRBJ2-7	CASSQSRTSGYEQYF	TGTGCCAGCAGCCAATCCCGGACTAGCGGCTACGAGCAGTACTTC